Below are 27 T cell receptor beta chains sequenced from a single sample in a study of spatial heterogeneity in lung cancer. Overall study findings and caveats: Tumor mutation counts were tracked by expanded intratumoral alpha and beta TCR counts.

TCRdb re-derived calls from the 5' RACE reads in MiXCR, one entry per CDR3 protein. The data show around 12,000 distinct CDR3 sequences, 6.6% seen once. No antigen is known for these receptors. As to time point: sample taken at primary tumor resection. The specimen was lung tumor tissue, collected at surgery. These receptor sequences come from a female donor with early-stage non-small cell lung cancer.

This clonotype was counted ten times or more. The rearrangement joins TRBV28 to TRBJ2-1; 7 positions agree with TRBD2. V lost 4 bases, J lost 5 bases, and 2 bases stayed unmatched. The CDR3 is 13 amino acids. The germline gives CDR1 MDHEN, CDR2 SYDVKM. The CDR3: CASSSGLNNEQFF. CDR3 nucleotide sequence: TGTGCCAGCAGTTCGGGACTAAACAATGAGCAGTTCTTC.

This clonotype showed up many times. The chain employs TRBV18 and TRBJ2-1; D is possibly TRBD1 (6 bases). The V and J ends lost 2 bases and 7 bases respectively, with 9 bases between them. The CDR3 totals 13 residues. Germline CDR1 KGHSH, CDR2 LQKENI. The CDR3 loop is CASSPNRENEQFF. As DNA, the CDR3 is TGTGCCAGCTCACCAAACAGGGAAAATGAGCAGTTCTTC.

The CDR3 region has the DNA TGTGCCAGCAGCGTCAGCGTCAGCTCCTATAATTCACCCCTCCACTTT. Residues: CASSVSVSSYNSPLHF. This rearrangement joins TRBV9 to TRBJ1-6; no definite D call. Per the germline V gene, CDR1 is SGDLS and CDR2 is YYNGEE. The CDR3 runs to 16 residues. The V end lost 2 bases, the J end lost 0 bases, and 9 bases lay between the germline ends.

This clonotype has at least ten counts. The chain is built from TRBV5-1 and TRBJ2-1, with 9 bases matching TRBD2. CDR1 is SGHRS and CDR2 is YFSETQ in the germline V gene. V lost 0 bases and J lost 8; bases outside the gene matches: 15. There are 18 residues in the CDR3. In DNA form, the CDR3 reads TGCGCCAGCAGCTTGGCCCCAATGGGGGCGGGAGGGGACGATGAGCAGTTCTTC. It yields the protein CASSLAPMGAGGDDEQFF.

Sample share makes this clonotype medium-sized. This chain uses TRBV27 with TRBJ2-7, with TRBD1 identical over 9 bases. The CDR3 has 16 amino acids. The ends lost 4 bases at V and 6 bases at J; junction bases unmatched: 13. Germline lookup yields CDR1 MNHEY and CDR2 SMNVEV (reference sequence). The CDR3 DNA reads as TGTGCCAGCAGTTCGGATACCGGACAGGGGCCTCCCGAGCAGTACTTC. Translating it yields CASSSDTGQGPPEQYF.

The table lists this clonotype with many counts. A junction boundary mismatches the germline segment, possibly from a read error. This sequence joins TRBV7-8 and TRBJ1-6, with TRBD1 as a possible D gene (5 bases). The CDR3 spans 14 residues. Germline V lookup: CDR1 SGHVS, CDR2 FQNEAQ. The DNA for the CDR3 is TGTGCCAGCAGCTTAGTTCAGGGAACTTCACCCCCCCACTTT. As protein: CASSLVQGTSPPHF.

This clonotype is judged medium-sized. The gene calls are TRBV4-2 and TRBJ2-6, with 9 bases that match TRBD2. The CDR3 totals 22 residues. With 1 base clipped from V and 2 bases from J, the junction kept 18 bases outside the gene matches. The V gene's germline CDR1 is LGHNA and CDR2 YNFKEQ. The CDR3 region is CASSQAESASGIRRPGANVLTF. In nucleotides, the CDR3 is TGTGCCAGCAGCCAAGCGGAGTCGGCTAGCGGGATTCGGCGACCTGGGGCCAACGTCCTGACTTTC.

There are many counts of this clonotype. V is TRBV5-1 and J is TRBJ2-3, with TRBD2 matching over 8 bases. Trimming removed 2 bases from V and 3 bases from J; junction bases left unmatched: 5. The CDR3 covers 15 residues. Germline CDR1 reads SGHRS; CDR2 reads YFSETQ. CDR3 in DNA: TGCGCCAGCAGCTTAGCGGGAGCTGAGACAGATACGCAGTATTTT. Protein product: CASSLAGAETDTQYF.

This clonotype has a count of ten or more. This sequence joins TRBV4-3 and TRBJ2-1; perhaps D is TRBD1 or TRBD2 (5 bases each). The CDR3 is 13 amino acids. Per germline, CDR1 LGHNA and CDR2 YSLEER. V dropped 0 bases and J dropped 15 bases, with 15 bases sitting between them. CDR3 in DNA: TGCGCCAGCAGCCAAGATTTGGGGGTAATTCGGTTCTTC. Protein sequence: CASSQDLGVIRFF.

This clonotype is medium-sized. The CDR3: CASTEVDRGGYGYTF. The CDR3 nucleotides read TGTGCCAGCACGGAAGTTGACAGGGGCGGCTATGGCTACACCTTC. The rearrangement uses TRBV6-2 or TRBV6-3 and TRBJ1-2, with 8 bases identical to TRBD1. V shed 7 bases, J shed 4 bases, and the junction held 11 bases outside the gene matches. Germline V lookup: CDR1 MNHEY, CDR2 SVGEGT. This CDR3 region has 15 residues.

The chain recombines TRBV28 with TRBJ1-5, with 11 bases identical to TRBD1. This CDR3 region has 13 residues. Germline V gene lookup returns CDR1 MDHEN and CDR2 SYDVKM. Germline trimming cut 11 bases from V and 5 bases from J; bases unmatched to any gene: 5. This chain's CDR3 is CACRTGGYQPQHF. The CDR3 nucleotides read TGTGCCTGTAGGACAGGGGGCTATCAGCCCCAGCATTTT.

By share, this clonotype ranks as medium-sized. V and J are TRBV11-1 and TRBJ1-3; 11 bases are a match to TRBD1. The CDR3 length is 17 residues. From germline, CDR1 is SGHAT and CDR2 FQDESV (reference sequence). J gave up 5 bases and V 5 bases, and 11 bases lay outside the gene matches. Written as DNA, the CDR3 is TGTGCCAGCAGCGGACGAACGGACAGGGGGCCTCGAAACACCATATATTTT. Encoded protein: CASSGRTDRGPRNTIYF.

The V call is TRBV18, the J call TRBJ2-7, with 8 bases lining up with TRBD1. The CDR3 covers 16 residues. The junction had 5 bases not matched to a gene; V was cut back by 1 base and J by 0 bases. Germline-derived CDR1 and CDR2 are KGHSH and LQKENI. The DNA of the CDR3 is TGTGCCAGCTCACCACGGGACAGGCTGAGCTCCTACGAGCAGTACTTC. Amino acids: CASSPRDRLSSYEQYF.

This clonotype has ten or more counts. This rearrangement joins TRBV28 to TRBJ2-7; D might be TRBD1 (5 bases). This CDR3 has 14 residues. The V gene lost 3 bases and the J gene lost 6 bases, with 15 bases spanning the gap. CDR1 and CDR2 from the germline V gene are MDHEN and SYDVKM. The CDR3, as DNA: TGTGCCAGCAGTTTGGCCAGGGAAGTCGGCGAGCAGTACTTC. It specifies CASSLAREVGEQYF.

This clonotype ranks as medium-sized (0.01 to 0.1%). This chain uses TRBV6-1 with TRBJ2-3, with unresolved D. This CDR3 comprises 14 residues. V was clipped by 3 bases and J by 1 base, with 8 bases between them. Germline V gene data show CDR1 as MNHNS and CDR2 as SASEGT. As DNA, the CDR3 is TGTGCCAGCAGTGAGGTAGCAGGCACAGATACGCAGTATTTT. Protein product: CASSEVAGTDTQYF.

This clonotype was recorded at least ten times. The rearrangement links TRBV6-6 to TRBJ1-1; no definite D call. This CDR3 region has 13 residues. Per the germline V gene, CDR1 is MNHNY and CDR2 is SVGAGI (reference sequence). Trimming shortened V by 6 bases and J by 5 bases, and 13 bases separated the two germline ends. The CDR3 sequence is CASSTQQETEAFF. The CDR3 bases are TGTGCCAGCAGCACCCAACAAGAGACTGAAGCTTTCTTT.

This clonotype has a count of ten or more. V gene TRBV11-2 combines with J gene TRBJ2-3, with 10 positions matching TRBD2. CDR1 and CDR2 (germline): SGHAT, FQNNGV. J gave up 1 base and V 5 bases, and 6 bases lay outside the gene matches. The CDR3 loop spans 16 amino acids. The CDR3 loop is CASSTSGREGTDTQYF. The CDR3 DNA reads as TGTGCCAGCAGCACCAGCGGGAGGGAGGGCACAGATACGCAGTATTTT.

The gene calls are TRBV9 and TRBJ2-7, with D perhaps TRBD1 (8 bases). V dropped 4 bases and J dropped 6 bases, with 20 bases sitting between them. The CDR3 contains 15 residues. CDR1 and CDR2 from the germline V gene are SGDLS and YYNGEE. For the CDR3, the DNA is TGTGCCAGCAGCCCCGAATCGACAGGGGAGGGCGAGCAGTACTTC. Translation gives CASSPESTGEGEQYF.

This clonotype has a count of ten or more. The chain links TRBV20-1 to TRBJ2-4; 8 bases map to TRBD2. In germline, CDR1 is DFQATT, CDR2 SNEGSKA (reference sequence). V was clipped by 0 bases and J by 4 bases; unmatched bases: 8. The CDR3 has 16 residues. As DNA, the CDR3 is TGCAGTGCTAGAGATCCCGCGGGAGGCGGGAAAAACATTCAGTACTTC. As protein: CSARDPAGGGKNIQYF.

This clonotype was detected many times. The chain employs TRBV3-1 and TRBJ1-3; D gene unclear. Trimming removed 0 bases from V and 2 bases from J, with 8 bases in between. Germline V gene data show CDR1 as LGHDT and CDR2 as YNNKEL (reference sequence). This CDR3 region has 15 residues. The chain's CDR3 is CASSQEGTPGNTIYF. The DNA of the CDR3 is TGTGCCAGCAGCCAAGAGGGCACTCCTGGAAACACCATATATTTT.

This clonotype was counted many times. At one end the junction does not follow the germline gene, possibly because of a read error. V usage is TRBV5-5 and J usage is TRBJ2-7; tentative D call: TRBD1 (6 bases). The germline V gene encodes CDR1 SGHKS and CDR2 YYEKEE (reference sequence). The CDR3 loop spans 11 amino acids. CDR3 in amino acids: CASSWTAEEYF. The CDR3 DNA reads as TGTGCCAGCAGCTGGACAGCCGAGGAGTACTTC.

This clonotype was recorded a few times. The rearrangement joins TRBV5-4 to TRBJ1-2; D gene uncertain. CDR1 SGHNT and CDR2 YYREEE come from the germline V gene (reference sequence). The CDR3 runs to 15 residues. V gave up 2 bases and J gave up 2 bases, with 13 bases separating them. CDR3 in amino acids: CASSLPFRGNYGYTF. The CDR3, as DNA: TGTGCCAGCAGCTTACCTTTCCGCGGGAACTATGGCTACACCTTC.

This clonotype was detected many times. CDR3 sequence: CASSVEVAGGNEQFF. CDR3 nucleotide sequence: TGTGCCAGCAGCGTAGAGGTAGCGGGAGGTAATGAGCAGTTCTTC. The chain links TRBV9 to TRBJ2-1; 10 nucleotides align to TRBD2. Germline V lookup: CDR1 SGDLS, CDR2 YYNGEE. Losses at the gene ends were 0 bases for V and 7 bases for J; bases not matched to a gene: 4. The CDR3 is made up of 15 amino acids.

This clonotype ranks as medium-sized. The genes are TRBV12-3 or TRBV12-4 and TRBJ1-2; 10 bases are shared with TRBD1. V lost 5 bases, J lost 4 bases, and 7 bases stayed unmatched. The CDR3 consists of 15 residues. CDR3 in amino acids: CASSPTGGKIYGYTF. For the CDR3, the DNA is TGTGCCAGCAGTCCGACAGGGGGCAAAATCTATGGCTACACCTTC.

This clonotype was found many times. This sequence joins TRBV6-1 and TRBJ2-4, with TRBD2 matching 7 bases. The CDR3 is made up of 16 amino acids. J gave up 8 bases and V 6 bases, and 16 bases lay outside the gene matches. Germline V gives CDR1 MNHNS, CDR2 SASEGT. The CDR3 reads CASRKAYFAGEDIQYF. In DNA form, the CDR3 reads TGTGCCAGCAGGAAGGCTTATTTCGCGGGAGAGGACATTCAGTACTTC.

By proportion, this clonotype is medium-sized. This chain links TRBV27 with TRBJ1-2, with 8 bases that match TRBD1. With 2 bases clipped from V and 8 bases from J, the junction kept 13 bases outside the gene matches. Germline CDR1 reads MNHEY; CDR2 reads SMNVEV (reference sequence). The CDR3 is 16 amino acids. CDR3 residues: CASSLEDRADLSGYTF. Written as DNA, the CDR3 is TGTGCCAGCAGTTTAGAGGACAGGGCCGATCTATCGGGCTACACCTTC.

This clonotype is medium-sized in the sample. This chain links TRBV7-2 with TRBJ2-7, with D unresolved. The CDR3 is made up of 15 amino acids. Trimming took off 1 base at V and 0 bases at J, with 10 bases between the two ends. Per the germline V gene, CDR1 is SGHTA and CDR2 is FQGNSA. CDR3 sequence reads: CASSLGTASSYEQYF. DNA of the CDR3: TGTGCCAGCAGCTTAGGGACGGCGAGCTCCTACGAGCAGTACTTC.